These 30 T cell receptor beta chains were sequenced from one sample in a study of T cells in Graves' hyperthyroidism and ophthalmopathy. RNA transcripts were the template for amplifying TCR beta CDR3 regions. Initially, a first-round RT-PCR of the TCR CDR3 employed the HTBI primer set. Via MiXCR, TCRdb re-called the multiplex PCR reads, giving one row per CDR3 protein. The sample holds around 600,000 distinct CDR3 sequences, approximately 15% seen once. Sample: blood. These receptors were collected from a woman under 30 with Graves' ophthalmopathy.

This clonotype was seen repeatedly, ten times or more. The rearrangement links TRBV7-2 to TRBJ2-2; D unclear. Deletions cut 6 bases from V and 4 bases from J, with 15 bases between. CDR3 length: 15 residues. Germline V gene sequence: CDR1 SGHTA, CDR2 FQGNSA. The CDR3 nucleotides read TGTGCCAGCAGTATAAATACACCGAGCACCGGGGAGCTGTTTTTT. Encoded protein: CASSINTPSTGELFF.

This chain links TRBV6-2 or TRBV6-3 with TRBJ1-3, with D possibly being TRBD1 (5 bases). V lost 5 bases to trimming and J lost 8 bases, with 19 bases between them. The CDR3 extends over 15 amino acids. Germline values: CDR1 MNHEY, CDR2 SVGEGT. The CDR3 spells CASSQTGGVRDTIYF. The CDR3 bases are TGTGCCAGCAGTCAAACGGGAGGGGTTAGGGACACCATATATTTT.

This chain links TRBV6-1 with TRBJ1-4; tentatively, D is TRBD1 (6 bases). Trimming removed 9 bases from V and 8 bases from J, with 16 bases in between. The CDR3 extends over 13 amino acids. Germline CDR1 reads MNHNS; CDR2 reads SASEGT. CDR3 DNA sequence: TGTGCCAGTTTGGGGGCAGGGGAGGAAAAACTGTTTTTT. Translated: CASLGAGEEKLFF.

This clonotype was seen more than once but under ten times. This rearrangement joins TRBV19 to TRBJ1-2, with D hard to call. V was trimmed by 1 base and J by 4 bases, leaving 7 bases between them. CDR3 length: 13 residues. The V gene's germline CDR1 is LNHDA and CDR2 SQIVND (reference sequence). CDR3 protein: CASSIGPSYGYTF. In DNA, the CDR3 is TGTGCCAGTAGTATAGGTCCTTCCTATGGCTACACCTTC.

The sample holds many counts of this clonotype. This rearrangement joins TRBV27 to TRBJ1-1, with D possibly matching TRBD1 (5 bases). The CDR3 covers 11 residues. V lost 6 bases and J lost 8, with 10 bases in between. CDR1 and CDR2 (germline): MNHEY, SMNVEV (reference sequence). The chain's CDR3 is CASRAGPEAFF. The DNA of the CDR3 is TGTGCCAGCAGGGCAGGGCCCGAAGCTTTCTTT.

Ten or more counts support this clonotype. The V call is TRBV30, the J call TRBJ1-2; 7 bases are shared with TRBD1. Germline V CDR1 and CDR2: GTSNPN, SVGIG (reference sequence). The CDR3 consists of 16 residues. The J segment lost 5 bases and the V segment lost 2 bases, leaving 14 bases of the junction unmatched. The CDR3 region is CAWSSTGTDLSYGYTF. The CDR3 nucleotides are TGTGCCTGGAGTTCGACCGGGACAGACCTTTCATATGGCTACACCTTC.

CDR3 nucleotide sequence: TGTGCCAGCAGCTCATCGGGACAGATGAACACTGAAGCTTTCTTT. Translated, it gives CASSSSGQMNTEAFF. This rearrangement joins TRBV7-3 to TRBJ1-1, with 7 bases identical to TRBD1. This CDR3 spans 15 amino acids. Losses at the gene ends were 4 bases for V and 0 bases for J; bases not matched to a gene: 5. CDR1 and CDR2 from the germline V gene are SGHTA and FQGTGA.

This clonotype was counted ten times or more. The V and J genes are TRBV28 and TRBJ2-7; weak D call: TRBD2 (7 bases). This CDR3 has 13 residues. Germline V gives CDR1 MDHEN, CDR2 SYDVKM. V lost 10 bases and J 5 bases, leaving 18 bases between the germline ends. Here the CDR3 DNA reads TGTGCCACCAGAGGGGGGGGGCTCAACGAGCAGTACTTC. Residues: CATRGGGLNEQYF.

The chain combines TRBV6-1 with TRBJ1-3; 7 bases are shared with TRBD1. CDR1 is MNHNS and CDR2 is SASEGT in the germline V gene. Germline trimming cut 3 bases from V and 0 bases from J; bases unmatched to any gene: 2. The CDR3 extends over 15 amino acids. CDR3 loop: CASSEGDSSGNTIYF. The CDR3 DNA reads TGTGCCAGCAGTGAGGGGGACAGCTCTGGAAACACCATATATTTT.

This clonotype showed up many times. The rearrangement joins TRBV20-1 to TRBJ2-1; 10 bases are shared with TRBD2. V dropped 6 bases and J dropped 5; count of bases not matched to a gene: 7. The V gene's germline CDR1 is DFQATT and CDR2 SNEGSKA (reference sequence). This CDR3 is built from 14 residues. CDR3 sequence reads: CSADGTSANNEQFF. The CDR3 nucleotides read TGCAGTGCCGACGGGACTAGCGCGAACAATGAGCAGTTCTTC.

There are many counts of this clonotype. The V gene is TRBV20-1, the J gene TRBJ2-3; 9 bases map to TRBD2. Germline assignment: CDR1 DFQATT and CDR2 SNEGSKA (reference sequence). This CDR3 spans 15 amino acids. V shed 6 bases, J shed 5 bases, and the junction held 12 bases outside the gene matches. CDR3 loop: CSAAGRGRAVDTQYF. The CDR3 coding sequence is TGCAGTGCAGCGGGGCGCGGGAGGGCCGTAGATACGCAGTATTTT.

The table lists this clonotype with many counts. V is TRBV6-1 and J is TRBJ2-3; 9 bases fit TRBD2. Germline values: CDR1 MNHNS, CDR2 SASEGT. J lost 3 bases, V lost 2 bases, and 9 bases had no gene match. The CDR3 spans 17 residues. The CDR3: CASSERILAGRTDTQYF. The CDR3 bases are TGTGCCAGCAGTGAAAGGATCCTAGCGGGAAGGACAGATACGCAGTATTTT.

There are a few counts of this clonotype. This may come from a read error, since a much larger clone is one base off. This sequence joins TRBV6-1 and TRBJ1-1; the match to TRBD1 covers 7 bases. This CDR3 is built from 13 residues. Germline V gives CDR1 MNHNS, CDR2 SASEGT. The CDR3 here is CATQRQGDTGAFF. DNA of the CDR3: TGTGCCACCCAAAGACAGGGTGACACTGGAGCTTTCTTT.

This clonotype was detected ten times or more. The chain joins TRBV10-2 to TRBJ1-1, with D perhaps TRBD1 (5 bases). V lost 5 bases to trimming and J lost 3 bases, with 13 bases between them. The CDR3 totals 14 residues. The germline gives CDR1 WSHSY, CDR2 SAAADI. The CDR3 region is CASSQGAEDTEAFF. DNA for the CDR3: TGCGCCAGCAGTCAGGGTGCCGAGGACACTGAAGCTTTCTTT.

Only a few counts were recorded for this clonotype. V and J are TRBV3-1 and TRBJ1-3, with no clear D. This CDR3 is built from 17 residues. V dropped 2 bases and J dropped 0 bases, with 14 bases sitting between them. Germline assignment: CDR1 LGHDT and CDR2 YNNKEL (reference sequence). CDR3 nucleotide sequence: TGTGCCAGCAGCCAACCTGGGATTCTGAGCTCTGGAAACACCATATATTTT. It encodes CASSQPGILSSGNTIYF.

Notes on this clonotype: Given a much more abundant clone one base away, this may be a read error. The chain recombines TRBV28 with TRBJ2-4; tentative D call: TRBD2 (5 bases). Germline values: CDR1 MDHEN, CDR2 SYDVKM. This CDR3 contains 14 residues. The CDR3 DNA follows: TGTGTCAGCAGTTTCGAGGGAACCAAAAACATTCAGTACTTC. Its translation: CVSSFEGTKNIQYF. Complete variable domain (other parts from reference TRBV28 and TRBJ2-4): DVKVTQSSRYLVKRTGEKVFLECVQDMDHENMFWYRQDPGLGLRLIYFSYDVKMKEKGDIPEGYSVSREKKERFSLILESASTNQTSMYLCVSSFEGTKNIQYFGAGTRLSVL.

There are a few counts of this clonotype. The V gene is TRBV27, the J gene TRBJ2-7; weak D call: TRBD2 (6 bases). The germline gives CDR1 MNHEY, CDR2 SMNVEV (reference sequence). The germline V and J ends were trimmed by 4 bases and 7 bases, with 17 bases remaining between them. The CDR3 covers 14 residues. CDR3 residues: CASSSGGAWREQYF. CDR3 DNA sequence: TGTGCCAGCAGTTCCGGAGGGGCGTGGAGGGAGCAGTACTTC.

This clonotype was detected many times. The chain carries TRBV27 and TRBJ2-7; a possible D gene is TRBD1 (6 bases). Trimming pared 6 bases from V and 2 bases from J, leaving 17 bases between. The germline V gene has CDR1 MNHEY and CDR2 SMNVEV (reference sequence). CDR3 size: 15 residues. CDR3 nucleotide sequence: TGTGCCAGCAGACGAGGGGGAGCTCGAGCCTACGAGCAGTACTTC. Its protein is CASRRGGARAYEQYF.

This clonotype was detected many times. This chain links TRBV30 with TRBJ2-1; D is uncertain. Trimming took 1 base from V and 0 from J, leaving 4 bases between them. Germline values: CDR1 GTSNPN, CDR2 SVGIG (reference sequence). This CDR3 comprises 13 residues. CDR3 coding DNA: TGTGCCTGGAGTGGTGACTCCTACAATGAGCAGTTCTTC. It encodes CAWSGDSYNEQFF.

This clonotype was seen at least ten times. The CDR3 sequence is CASSTVSGFSYEQYF. CDR3 coding DNA: TGTGCCAGTAGTACTGTGTCTGGATTCTCCTACGAGCAGTACTTC. V usage is TRBV19 and J usage is TRBJ2-7; D unresolved. The V end lost 4 bases, the J end lost 0 bases, and 13 bases lay between the germline ends. Germline V gene lookup returns CDR1 LNHDA and CDR2 SQIVND (reference sequence). This CDR3 contains 15 residues.

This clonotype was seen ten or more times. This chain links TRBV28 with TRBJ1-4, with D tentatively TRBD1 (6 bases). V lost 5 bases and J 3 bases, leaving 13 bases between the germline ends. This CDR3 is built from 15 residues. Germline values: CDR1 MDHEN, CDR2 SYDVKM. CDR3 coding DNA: TGTGCCAGCAGTCCTTCGACAGGTTCTAATGAAAAACTGTTTTTT. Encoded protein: CASSPSTGSNEKLFF.

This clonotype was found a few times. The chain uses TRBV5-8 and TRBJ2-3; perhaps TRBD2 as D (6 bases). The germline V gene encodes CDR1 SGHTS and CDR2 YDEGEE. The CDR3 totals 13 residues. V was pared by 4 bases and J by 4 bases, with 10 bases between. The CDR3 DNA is TGTGCCAGCAGCCAAGAGCGGGCAGATACGCAGTATTTT. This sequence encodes CASSQERADTQYF.

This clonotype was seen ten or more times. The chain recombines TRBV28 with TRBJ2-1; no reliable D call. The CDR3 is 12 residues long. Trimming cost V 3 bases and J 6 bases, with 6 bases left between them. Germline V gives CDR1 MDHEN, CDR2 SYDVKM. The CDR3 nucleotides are TGTGCCAGCAGTTTGGATCTCAATGAGCAGTTCTTC. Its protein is CASSLDLNEQFF.

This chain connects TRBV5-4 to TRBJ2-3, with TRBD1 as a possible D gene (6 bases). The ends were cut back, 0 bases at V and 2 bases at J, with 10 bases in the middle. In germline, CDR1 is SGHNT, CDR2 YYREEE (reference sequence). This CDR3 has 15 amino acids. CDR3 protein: CASSLEGQHTDTQYF. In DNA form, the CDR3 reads TGTGCCAGCAGCTTGGAAGGACAGCACACAGATACGCAGTATTTT.

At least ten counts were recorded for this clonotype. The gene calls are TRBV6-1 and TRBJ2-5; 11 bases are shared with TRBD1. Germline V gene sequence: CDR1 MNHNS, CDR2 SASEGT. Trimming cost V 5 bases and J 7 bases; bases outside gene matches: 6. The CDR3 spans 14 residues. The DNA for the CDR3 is TGTGCCAGCAGTCCCCCGGGACAGGGGGGGACCCAGTACTTC. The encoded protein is CASSPPGQGGTQYF.

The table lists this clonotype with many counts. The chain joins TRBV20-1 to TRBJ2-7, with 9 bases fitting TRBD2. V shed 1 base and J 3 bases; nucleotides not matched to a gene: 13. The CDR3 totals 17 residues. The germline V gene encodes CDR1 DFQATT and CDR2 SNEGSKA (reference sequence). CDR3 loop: CSARGVGRAGGYYEQYF. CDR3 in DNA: TGCAGTGCTAGAGGGGTGGGTAGAGCGGGAGGATACTACGAGCAGTACTTC.

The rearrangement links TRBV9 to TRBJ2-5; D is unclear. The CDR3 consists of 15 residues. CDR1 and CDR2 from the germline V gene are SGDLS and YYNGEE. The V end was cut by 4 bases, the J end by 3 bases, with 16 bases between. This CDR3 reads CASSPWMSPEETQYF. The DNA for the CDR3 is TGTGCCAGCAGCCCCTGGATGTCCCCCGAAGAGACCCAGTACTTC. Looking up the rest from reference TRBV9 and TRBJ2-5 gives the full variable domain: DSGVTQTPKHLITATGQRVTLRCSPRSGDLSVYWYQQSLDQGLQFLIQYYNGEERAKGNILERFSAQQFPDLHSELNLSSLELGDSALYFCASSPWMSPEETQYFGPGTRLLVL.

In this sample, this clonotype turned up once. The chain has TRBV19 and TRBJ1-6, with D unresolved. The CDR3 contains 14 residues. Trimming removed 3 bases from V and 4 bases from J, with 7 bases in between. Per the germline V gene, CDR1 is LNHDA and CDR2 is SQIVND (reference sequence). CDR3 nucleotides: TGTGCCAGTAGTATTTCAGGATATAATTCACCCCTCCACTTT. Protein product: CASSISGYNSPLHF.

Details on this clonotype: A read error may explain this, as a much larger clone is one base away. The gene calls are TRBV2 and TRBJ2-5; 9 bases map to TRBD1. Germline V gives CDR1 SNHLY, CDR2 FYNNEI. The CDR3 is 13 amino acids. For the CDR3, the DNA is TGTACCATCAGGGACAGGGTGGAGGAGACCCGGTACTTC. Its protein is CTIRDRVEETRYF. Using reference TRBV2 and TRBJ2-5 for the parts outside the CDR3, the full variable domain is EPEVTQTPSHQVTQMGQEVILRCVPISNHLYFYWYRQILGQKVEFLVSFYNNEISEKSEIFDDQFSVERPDGSNFTLKIRSTKLEDSAMYFCTIRDRVEETRYFGPGTRLLVL.

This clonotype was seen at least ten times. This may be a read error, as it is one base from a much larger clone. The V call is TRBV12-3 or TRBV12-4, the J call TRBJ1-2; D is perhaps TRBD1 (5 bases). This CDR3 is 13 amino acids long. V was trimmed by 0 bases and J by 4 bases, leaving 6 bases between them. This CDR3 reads CASSLAGVYGYTF. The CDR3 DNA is TGTGCCAGCAGTTTAGCAGGGGTCTATGGCTACACCTTC.